Sequencing of this T cell receptor beta chain was carried out in a study of CD8 T cells in ankylosing spondylitis. Study findings and constraints: In the blood and synovial fluid of reactive arthritis, some motif variants had been previously reported. Several highly homologous variants formed a TCR beta motif that appeared characteristic of ankylosing spondylitis blood. Disease-linked clones reportedly showed significant enrichment in matched ankylosing spondylitis synovial fluid. Disease-linked clones proved CD8+ and comparatively uncommon in peripheral blood.

TCR beta libraries were made by quantitative 5'-RACE with molecular barcodes. MiXCR, run by TCRdb on the 5' RACE reads, gives a single entry per CDR3 protein. The sample lists some 220,000 distinct CDR3 sequences; more than 5.5% were seen once. CDR1 DFQATT and CDR2 SNEGSKA come from the germline V gene (reference sequence). Trimming cost V 0 bases and J 0 bases; bases outside gene matches: 11. The CDR3 is 18 amino acids. This clonotype was observed a few times. No antigen is known for it. Sequencing was carried out using blood, either unsorted or a sorted T cell fraction (not recorded which). The chain employs TRBV20-1 and TRBJ2-3, with 8 nucleotides matching TRBD2. The TCR was taken from a male donor with ankylosing spondylitis. The CDR3 bases are TGCAGTGCTAGAGATGGGGCTAGCGGGCGTTCTAGCACAGATACGCAGTATTTT. This encodes CSARDGASGRSSTDTQYF.